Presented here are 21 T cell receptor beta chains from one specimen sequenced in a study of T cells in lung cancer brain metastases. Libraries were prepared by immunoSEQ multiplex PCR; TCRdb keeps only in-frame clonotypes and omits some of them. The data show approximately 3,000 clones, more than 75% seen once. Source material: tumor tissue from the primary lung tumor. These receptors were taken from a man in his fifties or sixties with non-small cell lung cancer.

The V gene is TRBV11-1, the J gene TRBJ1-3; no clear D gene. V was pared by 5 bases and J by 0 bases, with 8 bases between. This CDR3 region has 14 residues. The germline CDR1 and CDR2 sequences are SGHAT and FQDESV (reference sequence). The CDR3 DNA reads TGTGCCAGCAGCCCCCGAGACTCTGGAAACACCATATATTTT. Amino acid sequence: CASSPRDSGNTIYF.

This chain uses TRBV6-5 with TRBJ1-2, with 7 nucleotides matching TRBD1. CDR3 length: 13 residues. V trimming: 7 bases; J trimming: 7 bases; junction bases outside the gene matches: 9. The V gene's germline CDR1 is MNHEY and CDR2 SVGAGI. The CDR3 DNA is TGTGCCAGCACAGTTAGGCCAGGGGGTGGCTACACCTTC. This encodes CASTVRPGGGYTF.

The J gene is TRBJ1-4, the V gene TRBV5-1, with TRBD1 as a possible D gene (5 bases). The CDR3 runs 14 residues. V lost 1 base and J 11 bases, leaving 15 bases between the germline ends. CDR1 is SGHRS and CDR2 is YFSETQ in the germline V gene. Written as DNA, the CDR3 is TGCGCCAGCAGCTTGCCCGACAGTGTTTCCAAACTGTTTTTT. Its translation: CASSLPDSVSKLFF.

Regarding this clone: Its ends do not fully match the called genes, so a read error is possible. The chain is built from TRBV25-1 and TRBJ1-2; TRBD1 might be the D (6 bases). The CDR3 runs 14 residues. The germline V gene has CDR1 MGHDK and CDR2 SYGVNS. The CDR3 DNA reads TGTGCCAGCAGTGAAACAGGGAATAACTATGGTTACACCTTC. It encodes CASSETGNNYGYTF.

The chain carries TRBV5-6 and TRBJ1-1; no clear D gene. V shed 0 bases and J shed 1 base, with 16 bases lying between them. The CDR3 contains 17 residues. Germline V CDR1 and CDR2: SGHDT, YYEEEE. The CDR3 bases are TGTGCCAGCAGCTTGGGGGGAACCGGGTTGACGAACACTGAAGCTTTCTTT. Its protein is CASSLGGTGLTNTEAFF.

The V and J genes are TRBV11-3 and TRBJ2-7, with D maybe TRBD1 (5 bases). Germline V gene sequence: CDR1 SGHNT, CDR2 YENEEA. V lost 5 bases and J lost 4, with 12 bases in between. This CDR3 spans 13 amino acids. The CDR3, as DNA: TGTGCCAGCAGCGTGACGGACACTTACGAGCAGTACTTC. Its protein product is CASSVTDTYEQYF. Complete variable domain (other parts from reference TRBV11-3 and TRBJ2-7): EAGVVQSPRYKIIEKKQPVAFWCNPISGHNTLYWYLQNLGQGPELLIRYENEEAVDDSQLPKDRFSAERLKGVDSTLKIQPAELGDSAVYLCASSVTDTYEQYFGPGTRLTVT.

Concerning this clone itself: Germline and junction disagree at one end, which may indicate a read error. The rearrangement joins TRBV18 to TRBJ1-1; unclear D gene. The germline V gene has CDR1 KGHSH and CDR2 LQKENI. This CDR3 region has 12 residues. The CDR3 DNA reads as TGTGCCAACTCACCCTGGAGCACTGAAGCTTTCTTT. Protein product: CANSPWSTEAFF. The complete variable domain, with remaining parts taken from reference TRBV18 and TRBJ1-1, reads NAGVMQNPRHLVRRRGQEARLRCSPMKGHSHVYWYRQLPEEGLKFMVYLQKENIIDESGMPKERFSAEFPKEGPSILRIQQVVRGDSAAYFCANSPWSTEAFFGQGTRLTVV.

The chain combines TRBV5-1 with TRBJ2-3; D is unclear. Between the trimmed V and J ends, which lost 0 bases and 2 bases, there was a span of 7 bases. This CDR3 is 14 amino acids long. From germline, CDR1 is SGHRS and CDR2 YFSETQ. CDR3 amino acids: CASSLVLNTDTQYF. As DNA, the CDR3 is TGCGCCAGCAGCTTGGTTCTAAACACAGATACGCAGTATTTT.

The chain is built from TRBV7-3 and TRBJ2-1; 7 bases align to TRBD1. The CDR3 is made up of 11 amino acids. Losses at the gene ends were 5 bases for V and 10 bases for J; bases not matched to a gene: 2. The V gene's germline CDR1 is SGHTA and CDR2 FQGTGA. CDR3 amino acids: CASSLGGEQFF. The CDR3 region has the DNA TGTGCCAGCAGCCTAGGGGGCGAGCAGTTCTTC.

The CDR3 nucleotides read TGTGCCAGTGCCCGGGACAGGGCTTACGAGCAGTACTTC. Translated: CASARDRAYEQYF. The genes are TRBV19 and TRBJ2-7, with TRBD1 matching over 9 bases. The J segment lost 4 bases and the V segment lost 8 bases, leaving 6 bases of the junction unmatched. CDR1 is LNHDA and CDR2 is SQIVND in the germline V gene (reference sequence). CDR3 size: 13 residues.

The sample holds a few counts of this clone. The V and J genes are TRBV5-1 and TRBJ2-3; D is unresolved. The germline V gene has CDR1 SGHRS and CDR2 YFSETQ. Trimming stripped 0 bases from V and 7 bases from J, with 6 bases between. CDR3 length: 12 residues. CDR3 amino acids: CASSLDSHTQYF. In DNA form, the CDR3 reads TGCGCCAGCAGCTTGGACAGTCATACGCAGTATTTT.

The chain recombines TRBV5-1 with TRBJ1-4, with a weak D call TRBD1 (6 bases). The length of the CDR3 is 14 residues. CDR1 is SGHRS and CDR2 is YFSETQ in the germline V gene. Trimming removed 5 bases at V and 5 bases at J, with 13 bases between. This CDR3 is CASSMVGANEKLFF. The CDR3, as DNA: TGCGCCAGCAGTATGGTGGGGGCAAATGAAAAACTGTTTTTT.

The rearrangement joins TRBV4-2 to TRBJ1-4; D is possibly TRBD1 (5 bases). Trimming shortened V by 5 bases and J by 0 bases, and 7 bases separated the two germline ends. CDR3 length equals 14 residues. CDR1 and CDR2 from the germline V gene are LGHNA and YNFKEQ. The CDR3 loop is CASSSTATNEKLFF. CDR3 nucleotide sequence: TGTGCCAGCAGCTCGACAGCAACTAATGAAAAACTGTTTTTT.

The DNA of the CDR3 is TGCGCCAGCAGCTTGGCCGGCAGGGGGGGGAGTGAGCAGTTCTTC. Translated: CASSLAGRGGSEQFF. The J gene is TRBJ2-1, the V gene TRBV5-1, with D perhaps matching TRBD1 or TRBD2 (7 bases each). The CDR3 spans 15 residues. V was shortened by 0 bases and J by 9 bases, with 16 bases between the two germline ends. Per the germline V gene, CDR1 is SGHRS and CDR2 is YFSETQ.

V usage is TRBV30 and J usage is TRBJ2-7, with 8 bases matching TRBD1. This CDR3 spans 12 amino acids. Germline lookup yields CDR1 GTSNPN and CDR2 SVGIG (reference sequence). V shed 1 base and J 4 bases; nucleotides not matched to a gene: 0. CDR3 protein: CAWSGQGYEQYF. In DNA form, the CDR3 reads TGTGCCTGGAGTGGACAGGGGTACGAGCAGTACTTC.

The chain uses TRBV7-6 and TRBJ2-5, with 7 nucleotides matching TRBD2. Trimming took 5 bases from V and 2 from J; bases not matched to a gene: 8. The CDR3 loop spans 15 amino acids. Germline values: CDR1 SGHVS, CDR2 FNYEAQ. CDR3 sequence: CASSRFSGSQETQYF. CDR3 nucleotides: TGTGCCAGCAGCCGGTTTAGCGGGTCTCAAGAGACCCAGTACTTC.

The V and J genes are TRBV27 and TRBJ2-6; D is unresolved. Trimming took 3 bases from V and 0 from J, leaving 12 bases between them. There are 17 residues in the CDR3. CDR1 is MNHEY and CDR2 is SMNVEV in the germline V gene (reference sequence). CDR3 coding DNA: TGTGCCAGCAGTTTGCGAACTCCCTTCTCTGGGGCCAACGTCCTGACTTTC. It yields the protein CASSLRTPFSGANVLTF.

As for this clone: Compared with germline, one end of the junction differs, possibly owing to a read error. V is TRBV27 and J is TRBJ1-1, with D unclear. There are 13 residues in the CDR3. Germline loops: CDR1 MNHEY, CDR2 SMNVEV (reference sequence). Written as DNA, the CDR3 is TGTGCCAGCAGTTTATCCTCAGGTAGGGAAGTTTTCTTT. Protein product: CASSLSSGREVFF.

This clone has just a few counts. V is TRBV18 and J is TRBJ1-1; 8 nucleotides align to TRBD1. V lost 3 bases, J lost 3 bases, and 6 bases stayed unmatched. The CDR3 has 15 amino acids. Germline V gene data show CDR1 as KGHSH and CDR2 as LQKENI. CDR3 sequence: CASSPTGVGDTEAFF. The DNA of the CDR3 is TGTGCCAGCTCACCGACAGGGGTTGGGGACACTGAAGCTTTCTTT.

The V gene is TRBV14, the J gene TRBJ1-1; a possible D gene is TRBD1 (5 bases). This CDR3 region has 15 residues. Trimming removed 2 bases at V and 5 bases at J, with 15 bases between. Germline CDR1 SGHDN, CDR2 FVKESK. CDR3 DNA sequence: TGTGCCAGCAGCCAATGGTCAGGGATGCTGACTGAAGCTTTCTTT. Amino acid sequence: CASSQWSGMLTEAFF.

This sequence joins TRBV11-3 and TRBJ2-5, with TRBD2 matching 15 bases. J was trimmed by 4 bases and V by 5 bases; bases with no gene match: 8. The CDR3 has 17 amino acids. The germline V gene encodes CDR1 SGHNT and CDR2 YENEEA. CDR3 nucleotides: TGTGCCAGCAGCACCGGACTAGCGGGGGGGCCGGGAGAGACCCAGTACTTC. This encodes CASSTGLAGGPGETQYF.